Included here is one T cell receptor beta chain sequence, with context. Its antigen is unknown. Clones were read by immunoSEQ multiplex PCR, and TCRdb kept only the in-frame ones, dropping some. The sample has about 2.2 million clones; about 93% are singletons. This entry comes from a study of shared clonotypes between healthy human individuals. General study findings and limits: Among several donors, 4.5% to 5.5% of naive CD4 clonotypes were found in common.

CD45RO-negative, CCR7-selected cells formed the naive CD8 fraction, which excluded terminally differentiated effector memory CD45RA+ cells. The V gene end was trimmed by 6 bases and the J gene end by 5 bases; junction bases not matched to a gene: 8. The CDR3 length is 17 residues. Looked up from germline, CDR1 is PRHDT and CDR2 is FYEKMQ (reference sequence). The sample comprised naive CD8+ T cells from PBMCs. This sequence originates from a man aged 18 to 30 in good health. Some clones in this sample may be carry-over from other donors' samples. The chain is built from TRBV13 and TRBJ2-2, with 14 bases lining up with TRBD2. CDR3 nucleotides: TGTGCCAGCAGTTCGATGACTAGCGGGAGGGCGACCGGGGAGCTGTTTTTT. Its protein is CASSSMTSGRATGELFF.